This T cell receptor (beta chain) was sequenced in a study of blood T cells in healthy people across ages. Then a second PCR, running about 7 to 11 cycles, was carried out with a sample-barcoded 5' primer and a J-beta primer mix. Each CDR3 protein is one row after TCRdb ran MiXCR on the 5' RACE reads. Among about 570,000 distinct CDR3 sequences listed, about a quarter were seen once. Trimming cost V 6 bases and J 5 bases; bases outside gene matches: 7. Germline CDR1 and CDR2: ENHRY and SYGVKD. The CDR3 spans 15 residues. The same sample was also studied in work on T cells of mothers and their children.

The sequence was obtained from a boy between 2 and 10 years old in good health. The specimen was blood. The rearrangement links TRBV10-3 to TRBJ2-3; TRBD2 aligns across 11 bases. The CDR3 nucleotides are TGTGCCATCAGCGAAGAGGGGACTAGCGGAGATACGCAGTATTTT. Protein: CAISEEGTSGDTQYF.